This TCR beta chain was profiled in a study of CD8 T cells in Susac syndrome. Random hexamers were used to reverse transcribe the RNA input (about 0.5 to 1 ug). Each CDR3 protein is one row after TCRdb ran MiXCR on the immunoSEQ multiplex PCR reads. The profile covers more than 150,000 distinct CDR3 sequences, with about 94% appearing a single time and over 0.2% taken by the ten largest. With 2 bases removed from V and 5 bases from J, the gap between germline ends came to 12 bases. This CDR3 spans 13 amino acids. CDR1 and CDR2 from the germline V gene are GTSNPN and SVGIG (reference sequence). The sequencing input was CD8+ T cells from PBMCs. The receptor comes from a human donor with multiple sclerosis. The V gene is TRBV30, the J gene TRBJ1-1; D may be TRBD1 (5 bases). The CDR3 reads CAWSLGRGTEAFF. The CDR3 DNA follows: TGTGCCTGGAGTCTGGGGCGGGGAACTGAAGCTTTCTTT.